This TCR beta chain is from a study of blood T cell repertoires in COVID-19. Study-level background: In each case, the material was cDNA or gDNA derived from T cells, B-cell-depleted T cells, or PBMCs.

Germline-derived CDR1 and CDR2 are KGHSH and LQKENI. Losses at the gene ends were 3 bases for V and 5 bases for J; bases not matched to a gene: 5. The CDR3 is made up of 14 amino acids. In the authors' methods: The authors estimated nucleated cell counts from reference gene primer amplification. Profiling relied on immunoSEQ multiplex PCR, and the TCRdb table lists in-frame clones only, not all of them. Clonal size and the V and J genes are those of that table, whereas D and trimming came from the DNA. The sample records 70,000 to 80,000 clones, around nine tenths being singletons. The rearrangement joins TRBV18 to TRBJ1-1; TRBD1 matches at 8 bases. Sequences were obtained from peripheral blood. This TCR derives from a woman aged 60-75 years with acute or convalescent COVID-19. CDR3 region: CASSPPRQGTEAFF. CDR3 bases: TGTGCCAGCTCACCGCCCCGACAGGGGACTGAAGCTTTCTTT.